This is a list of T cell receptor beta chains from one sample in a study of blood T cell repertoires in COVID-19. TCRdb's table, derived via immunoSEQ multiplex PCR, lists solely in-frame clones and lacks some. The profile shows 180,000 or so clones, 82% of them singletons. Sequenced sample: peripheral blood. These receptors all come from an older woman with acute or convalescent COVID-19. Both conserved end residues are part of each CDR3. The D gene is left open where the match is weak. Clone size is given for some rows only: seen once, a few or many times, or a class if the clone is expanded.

DNA: TGTGCCAGCAGCATCGGACAGGCTGGGACCTACGAGCAGTACTTC; CDR3: CASSIGQAGTYEQYF; D: TRBD1; size: -; J: TRBJ2-7; V: TRBV7-9; length: 15
DNA: TGTGCCAGCAGCTTCTCGGGACTAGCGGGAGTGGATGAGCAGTTCTTC; CDR3: CASSFSGLAGVDEQFF; D: TRBD2; size: -; J: TRBJ2-1; V: TRBV11-2; length: 16
DNA: TGTGCCAGCAGGCCCCAAAGGGGAGAGACCCAGTACTTC; CDR3: CASRPQRGETQYF; D: -; size: -; J: TRBJ2-5; V: TRBV21-1; length: 13
DNA: TGTGCCTGGAGGGAGAGGGGTGCGGGACTCCTCCAAGAGACCCAGTACTTC; CDR3: CAWRERGAGLLQETQYF; D: -; size: -; J: TRBJ2-5; V: TRBV30; length: 17
DNA: TGTGCCAGCAGTGGACAGGGGGACCGACCCTCCTACAATGAGCAGTTCTTC; CDR3: CASSGQGDRPSYNEQFF; D: TRBD1; size: -; J: TRBJ2-1; V: TRBV7-9; length: 17
DNA: TGTGCCACCAGTGGGGACAGGGGACTAGTGGGCAATCAGCCCCAGCATTTT; CDR3: CATSGDRGLVGNQPQHF; D: TRBD1; size: once; J: TRBJ1-5; V: TRBV24-1; length: 17
DNA: TGTGCCAGCAGCTGGGGGGACTCACTACACACTGAAGCTTTCTTT; CDR3: CASSWGDSLHTEAFF; D: -; size: -; J: TRBJ1-1; V: TRBV11-3; length: 15
DNA: TGTGCCAGTAGTGACGACTTACTCTCCTATAATTCACCCCTCCACTTT; CDR3: CASSDDLLSYNSPLHF; D: -; size: -; J: TRBJ1-6; V: TRBV19; length: 16
DNA: TGTGCCAGCAGTTCCTTTGGAAACACCATATATTTT; CDR3: CASSSFGNTIYF; D: -; size: -; J: TRBJ1-3; V: TRBV28; length: 12
DNA: TGCAGTGCTAGTAATCCGGGACAGTCTCTACGGGGCAATCAGCCCCAGCATTTT; CDR3: CSASNPGQSLRGNQPQHF; D: TRBD1; size: -; J: TRBJ1-5; V: TRBV20-1; length: 18
DNA: TGTGCCACCAGTGACCCCGGACAGGGAGAGCAGCCCCAGCATTTT; CDR3: CATSDPGQGEQPQHF; D: TRBD1; size: -; J: TRBJ1-5; V: TRBV24-1; length: 15